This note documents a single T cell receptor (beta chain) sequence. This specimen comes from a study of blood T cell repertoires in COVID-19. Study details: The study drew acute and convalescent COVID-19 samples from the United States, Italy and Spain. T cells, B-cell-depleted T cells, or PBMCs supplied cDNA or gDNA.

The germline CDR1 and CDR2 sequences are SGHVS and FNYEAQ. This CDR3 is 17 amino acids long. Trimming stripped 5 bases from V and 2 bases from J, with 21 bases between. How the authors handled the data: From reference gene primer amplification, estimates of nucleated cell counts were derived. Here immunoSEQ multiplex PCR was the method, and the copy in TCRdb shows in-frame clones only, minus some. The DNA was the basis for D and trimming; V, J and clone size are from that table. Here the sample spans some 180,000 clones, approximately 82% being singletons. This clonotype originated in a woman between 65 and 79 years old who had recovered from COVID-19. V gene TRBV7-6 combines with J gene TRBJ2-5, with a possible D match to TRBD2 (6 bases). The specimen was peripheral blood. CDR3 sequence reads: CASSRAPVWAGQETQYF. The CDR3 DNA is TGTGCCAGCAGCCGAGCCCCTGTTTGGGCGGGACAAGAGACCCAGTACTTC.